These 5 T cell receptor beta chains came from one sample sequenced in a study of early T cells in non-severe SARS-CoV-2 infection. A single record per CDR3 protein comes from TCRdb applying MiXCR to the 5' RACE reads. The sample lists 65,000 to 95,000 distinct CDR3 sequences, roughly a sixth occurring once. Input material: whole blood. The source of these receptors is an adult who was a healthcare worker with PCR-confirmed SARS-CoV-2 infection or an uninfected control (not recorded which).

Concerning this clonotype itself: This may arise from a read error, as a much more abundant clone is one base away. The V gene is TRBV28, the J gene TRBJ2-3; D not resolved. CDR1 is MDHEN and CDR2 is SYDVKM in the germline V gene. This CDR3 has 11 amino acids. CDR3 DNA: TGTGCCAACAGTTTTGGAGATACGCAGTATTTT. Its translation: CANSFGDTQYF.

This clonotype was counted a few times. This chain uses TRBV6-5 with TRBJ2-5; no clear D gene. CDR1 is MNHEY and CDR2 is SVGAGI in the germline V gene. The CDR3 has 15 residues. V was shortened by 0 bases and J by 9 bases, with 17 bases between the two germline ends. The CDR3 loop reads CASSYSMGSPVAQYF. The DNA of the CDR3 is TGTGCCAGCAGTTACTCGATGGGAAGTCCGGTGGCCCAGTACTTC.

This clonotype was seen a single time. The chain joins TRBV7-9 to TRBJ1-1; D is undetermined. The ends were cut back, 8 bases at V and 7 bases at J, with 17 bases in the middle. CDR1 is SEHNR, CDR2 FQNEAQ, per germline (reference sequence). The CDR3 is made up of 13 amino acids. CDR3 nucleotides: TGTGCCAGCTCGCGTGGCCCATCGGGTGAAGCTTTCTTT. Amino acid sequence: CASSRGPSGEAFF.

In its sample, this clonotype was seen a few times. V usage is TRBV30 and J usage is TRBJ1-1; perhaps TRBD1 as D (5 bases). The V gene lost 4 bases and the J gene lost 4 bases, with 19 bases spanning the gap. The germline V gene has CDR1 GTSNPN and CDR2 SVGIG (reference sequence). CDR3 length equals 15 residues. The CDR3: CAWMGVVGGTTEAFF. The DNA of the CDR3 is TGTGCCTGGATGGGGGTCGTTGGGGGGACCACTGAAGCTTTCTTT.

This clonotype occurred a few times. V is TRBV6-1 and J is TRBJ1-2, with a weak D call TRBD1 (6 bases). Trimming took 4 bases from V and 4 from J, leaving 16 bases between them. The germline CDR1 and CDR2 sequences are MNHNS and SASEGT. The CDR3 totals 15 residues. This CDR3 reads CASSAQRRDTYGYTF. The CDR3 bases are TGTGCCAGCAGTGCACAACGCCGGGACACCTATGGCTACACCTTC.